One and the same sample provided the 20 T cell receptor beta chains below, sequenced in a study of T cell responses to AZD1222 COVID-19 vaccine. Sequenced by immunoSEQ multiplex PCR; TCRdb stores in-frame clones only, minus some. The sample records some 200,000 clones, more than 75% being singletons. Sample: peripheral blood, taken 28 days after the second AZD1222 dose. The receptor set was obtained from an adult who received the AZD1222 COVID-19 vaccine.

V is TRBV29-1 and J is TRBJ2-3, with D possibly matching TRBD1 (6 bases). V was shortened by 7 bases and J by 1 base, with 15 bases between the two germline ends. Germline assignment: CDR1 SQVTM and CDR2 ANQGSEA. CDR3 length: 14 residues. In DNA, the CDR3 is TGCAGCGCCCCCCCTAACAGGGGCACAGATACGCAGTATTTT. Amino acids: CSAPPNRGTDTQYF.

CDR3 nucleotide sequence: TGCGCCAGCAGCCAGCGAAGGGCGAACACTGAAGCTTTCTTT. Translation: CASSQRRANTEAFF. The chain employs TRBV4-3 and TRBJ1-1; D uncertain. Germline V gene lookup returns CDR1 LGHNA and CDR2 YSLEER. V dropped 3 bases and J dropped 1 base, with 9 bases sitting between them. The CDR3 consists of 14 residues.

The genes are TRBV19 and TRBJ1-3, with D possibly TRBD1 on 5 matching bases. In germline, CDR1 is LNHDA, CDR2 SQIVND (reference sequence). CDR3 length: 15 amino acids. With 3 bases removed from V and 4 bases from J, the gap between germline ends came to 13 bases. CDR3 coding DNA: TGTGCCAGTAGTATGCTCGGGGGGACGGGAAACACCATATATTTT. Its protein product is CASSMLGGTGNTIYF. The entire variable domain, with the rest obtained from reference TRBV19 and TRBJ1-3, is as follows: DGGITQSPKYLFRKEGQNVTLSCEQNLNHDAMYWYRQDPGQGLRLIYYSQIVNDFQKGDIAEGYSVSREKKESFPLTVTSAQKNPTAFYLCASSMLGGTGNTIYFGEGSWLTVV.

The V call is TRBV19, the J call TRBJ1-3; tentative D call: TRBD1 (6 bases). V was shortened by 4 bases and J by 0 bases, with 13 bases between the two germline ends. This CDR3 has 16 residues. Per germline, CDR1 LNHDA and CDR2 SQIVND (reference sequence). The CDR3, as DNA: TGTGCCAGTAGTAGATACGGACAGAACTCTGGAAACACCATATATTTT. It translates to CASSRYGQNSGNTIYF. Full variable domain (rest looked up from reference TRBV19 and TRBJ1-3): DGGITQSPKYLFRKEGQNVTLSCEQNLNHDAMYWYRQDPGQGLRLIYYSQIVNDFQKGDIAEGYSVSREKKESFPLTVTSAQKNPTAFYLCASSRYGQNSGNTIYFGEGSWLTVV.

The chain recombines TRBV5-1 with TRBJ2-3, with 9 nucleotides matching TRBD1. V shed 7 bases, J shed 7 bases, and the junction held 16 bases outside the gene matches. Germline V gene lookup returns CDR1 SGHRS and CDR2 YFSETQ. The CDR3 extends over 16 amino acids. CDR3 protein: CASGHPPGTGFNTQYF. CDR3 coding DNA: TGCGCCAGCGGCCACCCCCCCGGGACAGGGTTTAATACGCAGTATTTT. The complete variable domain, with remaining parts taken from reference TRBV5-1 and TRBJ2-3, reads KAGVTQTPRYLIKTRGQQVTLSCSPISGHRSVSWYQQTPGQGLQFLFEYFSETQRNKGNFPGRFSGRQFSNSRSEMNVSTLELGDSALYLCASGHPPGTGFNTQYFGPGTRLTVL.

This rearrangement joins TRBV18 to TRBJ2-2, with 12 bases aligning to TRBD1. Looked up from germline, CDR1 is KGHSH and CDR2 is LQKENI. The CDR3 totals 15 residues. V lost 6 bases, J lost 7 bases, and 6 bases stayed unmatched. CDR3 DNA sequence: TGTGCCAGCTCGCCGGGACAGGGGGCCGGCGGGGAGCTGTTTTTT. This codes for CASSPGQGAGGELFF.

This chain connects TRBV29-1 to TRBJ2-3, with TRBD2 matching 7 bases. This CDR3 spans 14 amino acids. The germline CDR1 and CDR2 sequences are SQVTM and ANQGSEA. With V trimmed by 2 bases and J by 3 bases, 5 bases remained unmatched. The DNA of the CDR3 is TGCAGCGTTGAAAGGCGGGAGTTGACAGATACGCAGTATTTT. This gives the protein CSVERRELTDTQYF.

V is TRBV6-5 and J is TRBJ2-1; D may correspond to TRBD1 or TRBD2 (6 bases each). The length of the CDR3 is 14 residues. The germline V gene encodes CDR1 MNHEY and CDR2 SVGAGI. Trimming removed 1 base from V and 5 bases from J, with 9 bases in between. CDR3 DNA: TGTGCCAGCAGTTACTGGGGGGCGCACAATGAGCAGTTCTTC. Translating gives CASSYWGAHNEQFF.

This clone was seen a few times. The chain combines TRBV21-1 with TRBJ2-1; TRBD2, the table's D call, lacks a check against the DNA. TRBV21-1 is classified as a pseudogene. There are 14 residues in the CDR3. The CDR3 sequence: CASSNDAGAGEQFF. The CDR3 DNA follows: TGTGCCAGCAGCAATGATGCGGGAGCCGGTGAGCAGTTCTTC.

J is TRBJ1-2 and V is TRBV6-2 or TRBV6-3; no definite D call. Germline V gene sequence: CDR1 MNHEY, CDR2 SVGEGT. The V gene lost 6 bases and the J gene lost 9 bases, with 17 bases spanning the gap. This CDR3 contains 13 residues. In nucleotides, the CDR3 is TGTGCCAGCAGCGAGGACGGTATCCGGAGCTACACCTTC. Its protein is CASSEDGIRSYTF.

The chain recombines TRBV7-3 with TRBJ2-2, with 12 bases aligning to TRBD1. Looked up from germline, CDR1 is SGHTA and CDR2 is FQGTGA. J was trimmed by 6 bases and V by 1 base; bases with no gene match: 6. The CDR3 extends over 17 amino acids. CDR3 protein: CASSLIPGTGGSGELFF. CDR3 DNA sequence: TGTGCCAGCAGCTTAATCCCCGGGACAGGGGGCTCCGGGGAGCTGTTTTTT. The full variable domain, rest sourced from reference TRBV7-3 and TRBJ2-2, is GAGVSQTPSNKVTEKGKYVELRCDPISGHTALYWYRQSLGQGPEFLIYFQGTGAADDSGLPNDRFFAVRPEGSVSTLKIQRTERGDSAVYLCASSLIPGTGGSGELFFGEGSRLTVL.

V gene TRBV7-2 combines with J gene TRBJ1-3, with TRBD1 identical over 7 bases. The germline gives CDR1 SGHTA, CDR2 FQGNSA. The CDR3 extends over 17 amino acids. V lost 1 base and J lost 0; bases outside the gene matches: 6. The CDR3, as DNA: TGTGCCAGCAGCTTAGGAGGGACAGTTTACTCTGGAAACACCATATATTTT. Protein product: CASSLGGTVYSGNTIYF.

The V gene is TRBV6-5, the J gene TRBJ2-5, with D unresolved. V was pared by 5 bases and J by 3 bases, with 10 bases between. The V gene's germline CDR1 is MNHEY and CDR2 SVGAGI. The CDR3 has 13 residues. CDR3 in amino acids: CASSTRIEETQYF. CDR3 coding DNA: TGTGCCAGCAGTACGCGAATAGAAGAGACCCAGTACTTC.

The chain couples TRBV11-1 to TRBJ2-7; 7 positions agree with TRBD1. CDR3 length: 14 amino acids. V lost 3 bases and J lost 0; bases outside the gene matches: 2. Germline V CDR1 and CDR2: SGHAT, FQDESV (reference sequence). CDR3 in amino acids: CASSLDRISYEQYF. In DNA form, the CDR3 reads TGTGCCAGCAGCTTGGACAGGATCTCCTACGAGCAGTACTTC.

The V gene is TRBV7-2, the J gene TRBJ2-7; unclear D gene. The V and J ends lost 5 bases and 2 bases respectively, with 13 bases between them. CDR3 length: 14 residues. The V gene's germline CDR1 is SGHTA and CDR2 FQGNSA. CDR3 nucleotide sequence: TGTGCCAGCAGCCCCGCCGCGGCCACCTACGAGCAGTACTTC. Translation: CASSPAAATYEQYF.

The chain recombines TRBV6-5 with TRBJ2-1, with 10 nucleotides matching TRBD2. V shed 4 bases, J shed 4 bases, and the junction held 7 bases outside the gene matches. The length of the CDR3 is 16 residues. Germline loops: CDR1 MNHEY, CDR2 SVGAGI. In DNA form, the CDR3 reads TGTGCCAGCAGTTGGAGGACTAGCGGACTTTACAATGAGCAGTTCTTC. As protein: CASSWRTSGLYNEQFF.

The chain carries TRBV19 and TRBJ1-5; the D gene is possibly TRBD1 (6 bases). The CDR3 has 14 residues. CDR1 and CDR2 from the germline V gene are LNHDA and SQIVND (reference sequence). Trimming removed 5 bases from V and 6 bases from J, with 14 bases in between. The CDR3 spells CASSPGEIVQPQHF. CDR3 DNA: TGTGCCAGTAGTCCAGGGGAAATAGTTCAGCCCCAGCATTTT.

V usage is TRBV6-5 and J usage is TRBJ2-2; D may be TRBD1 or TRBD2 (5 bases each). CDR1 and CDR2 from the germline V gene are MNHEY and SVGAGI. CDR3 length equals 14 residues. V was cut by 6 bases and J by 4 bases, with 12 bases left in between. CDR3 DNA: TGTGCCAGCAGACCTACGGGGCCCACCGGGGAGCTGTTTTTT. Protein: CASRPTGPTGELFF.

The genes are TRBV19 and TRBJ1-3; 9 bases are a match to TRBD1. Germline V gene sequence: CDR1 LNHDA, CDR2 SQIVND (reference sequence). The CDR3 is 17 residues long. With V trimmed by 5 bases and J by 2 bases, 10 bases remained unmatched. The CDR3 is CASSSPPGTGPGNTIYF. CDR3 nucleotide sequence: TGTGCCAGTAGTTCCCCCCCAGGGACAGGGCCTGGAAACACCATATATTTT.

This sequence joins TRBV6-2 or TRBV6-3 and TRBJ1-1; D call uncertain. With 2 bases removed from V and 1 base from J, the gap between germline ends came to 8 bases. Germline CDR1 reads MNHEY; CDR2 reads SVGEGT. The CDR3 runs 14 residues. CDR3 region: CASSYPGRNTEAFF. DNA of the CDR3: TGTGCCAGCAGTTACCCGGGGAGGAACACTGAAGCTTTCTTT.